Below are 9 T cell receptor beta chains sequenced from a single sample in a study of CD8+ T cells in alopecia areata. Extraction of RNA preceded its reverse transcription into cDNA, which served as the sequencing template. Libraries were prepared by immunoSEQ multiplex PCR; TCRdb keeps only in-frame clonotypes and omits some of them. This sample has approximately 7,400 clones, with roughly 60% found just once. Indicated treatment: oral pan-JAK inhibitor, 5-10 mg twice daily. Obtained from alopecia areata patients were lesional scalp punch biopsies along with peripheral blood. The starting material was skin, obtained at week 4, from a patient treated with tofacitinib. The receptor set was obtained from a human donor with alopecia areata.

In DNA form, the CDR3 reads TGTGCCAGCAGCCCCGGGGCGTCCTATGGCTACACCTTC. Residues: CASSPGASYGYTF. This chain uses TRBV5-6 with TRBJ1-2; tentative D call: TRBD1 (5 bases). Germline V CDR1 and CDR2: SGHDT, YYEEEE. V lost 4 bases and J 4 bases, leaving 11 bases between the germline ends. This CDR3 comprises 13 residues.

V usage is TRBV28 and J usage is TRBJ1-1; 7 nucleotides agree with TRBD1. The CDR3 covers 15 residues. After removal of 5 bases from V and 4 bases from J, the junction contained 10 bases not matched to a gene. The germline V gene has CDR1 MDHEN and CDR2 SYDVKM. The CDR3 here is CASSAPTGRSTEAFF. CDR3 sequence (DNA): TGTGCCAGCAGTGCCCCGACAGGGCGAAGCACTGAAGCTTTCTTT.

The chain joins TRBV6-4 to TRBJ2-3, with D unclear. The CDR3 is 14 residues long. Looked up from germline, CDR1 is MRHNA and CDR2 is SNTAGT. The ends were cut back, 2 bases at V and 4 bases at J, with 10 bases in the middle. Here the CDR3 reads CASSDGVGADTQYF. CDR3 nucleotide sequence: TGTGCCAGCAGTGACGGGGTTGGCGCAGATACGCAGTATTTT.

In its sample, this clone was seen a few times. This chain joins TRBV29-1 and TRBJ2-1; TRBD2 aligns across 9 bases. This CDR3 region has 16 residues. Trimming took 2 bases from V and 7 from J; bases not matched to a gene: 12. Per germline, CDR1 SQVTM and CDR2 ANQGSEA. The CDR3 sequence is CSVEFQRGLASNEQFF. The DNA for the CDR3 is TGCAGCGTTGAATTCCAACGGGGACTAGCTTCAAATGAGCAGTTCTTC.

The CDR3 DNA follows: TGTGCCAGCAGTGGAAACCCTAAAACTAGCCACCGCACAGATACGCAGTATTTT. It translates to CASSGNPKTSHRTDTQYF. The chain is built from TRBV2 and TRBJ2-3; TRBD2 might be the D (6 bases). V lost 4 bases and J lost 1, with 21 bases in between. Germline-derived CDR1 and CDR2 are SNHLY and FYNNEI. The CDR3 is 18 amino acids.

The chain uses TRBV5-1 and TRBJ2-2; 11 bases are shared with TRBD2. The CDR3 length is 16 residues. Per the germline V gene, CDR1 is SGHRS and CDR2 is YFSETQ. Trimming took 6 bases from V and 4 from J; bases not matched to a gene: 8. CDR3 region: CASNTGTSGSTGELFF. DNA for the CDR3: TGCGCCAGCAATACCGGGACTAGCGGAAGCACCGGGGAGCTGTTTTTT. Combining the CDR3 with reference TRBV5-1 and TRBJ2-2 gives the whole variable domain KAGVTQTPRYLIKTRGQQVTLSCSPISGHRSVSWYQQTPGQGLQFLFEYFSETQRNKGNFPGRFSGRQFSNSRSEMNVSTLELGDSALYLCASNTGTSGSTGELFFGEGSRLTVL.

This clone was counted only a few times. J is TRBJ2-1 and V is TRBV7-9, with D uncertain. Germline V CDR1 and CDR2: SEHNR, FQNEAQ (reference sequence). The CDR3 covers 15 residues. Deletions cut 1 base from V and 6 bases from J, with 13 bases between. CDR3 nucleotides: TGTGCCAGCAGCTTAGTAAGAGGACCCATCAATGAGCAGTTCTTC. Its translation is CASSLVRGPINEQFF.

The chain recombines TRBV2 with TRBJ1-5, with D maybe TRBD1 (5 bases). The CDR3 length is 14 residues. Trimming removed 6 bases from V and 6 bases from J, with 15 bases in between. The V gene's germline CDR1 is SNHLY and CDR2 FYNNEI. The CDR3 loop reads CASRDDRGSQPQHF. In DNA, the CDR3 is TGTGCCAGCAGGGATGACAGAGGTAGTCAGCCCCAGCATTTT.

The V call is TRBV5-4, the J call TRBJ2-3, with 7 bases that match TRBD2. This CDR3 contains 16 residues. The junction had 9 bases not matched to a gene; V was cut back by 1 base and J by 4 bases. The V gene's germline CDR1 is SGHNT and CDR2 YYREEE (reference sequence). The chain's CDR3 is CASSLLASGAPDTQYF. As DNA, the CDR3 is TGTGCCAGCAGCTTGCTGGCTAGCGGAGCGCCAGATACGCAGTATTTT.